These T cell receptor beta chains were read from a single sample in a study of identifying expanded T cells in peripheral blood. The table came from immunoSEQ multiplex PCR; TCRdb's copy has only in-frame clones and leaves some out. The sample shows about 90,000 clones, roughly 88% of them seen only once. What was sequenced was blood. The source of these receptors is a person aged 18 to 70 in good health. Both conserved end residues are part of each CDR3. Each record gives: J gene, clone size, D gene, V gene, CDR3 protein, CDR3 DNA. A D gene is named only where the DNA matches it firmly. Clone size, where shown, is once, few, many, or a class for clones that have expanded.

TRBJ1-5,.,.,TRBV7-9,CASSSVGPQHF,TGTGCCAGCTCCTCTGTGGGGCCCCAGCATTTT
TRBJ1-2,.,TRBD1,TRBV14,CASSHSGTGSYGYTF,TGTGCCAGCAGCCATTCCGGGACAGGGTCCTATGGCTACACCTTC
TRBJ2-5,.,TRBD2,TRBV9,CASSVGLAGGETQYF,TGTGCCAGCAGCGTAGGGCTAGCGGGAGGGGAGACCCAGTACTTC
TRBJ2-2,.,.,TRBV27,CATKEQGGRELFF,TGTGCCACCAAAGAGCAGGGCGGGAGGGAGCTGTTTTTT
TRBJ1-5,.,TRBD1,TRBV18,CASSPGTGGRSNQPQHF,TGTGCCAGCTCACCTGGGACAGGGGGTCGAAGCAATCAGCCCCAGCATTTT
TRBJ2-1,once,TRBD2,TRBV7-3,CASSFLAGGNEQFF,TGTGCCAGCAGCTTCCTAGCGGGGGGGAATGAGCAGTTCTTC
TRBJ2-6,once,.,TRBV7-3,CASSATGASGANVLTF,TGTGCCAGCAGCGCGACAGGTGCCTCTGGGGCCAACGTCCTGACTTTC
TRBJ1-1,once,.,TRBV5-6,CASSQAGLTAFF,TGTGCCAGCAGCCAGGCAGGACTAACAGCTTTCTTT
TRBJ1-1,.,.,TRBV30,CAWSGSPGTEAFF,TGTGCCTGGAGTGGAAGCCCCGGCACTGAAGCTTTCTTT
TRBJ2-1,once,TRBD2,TRBV5-5,CASSLGLAGVVYNEQFF,TGTGCCAGCAGCCTGGGACTAGCGGGAGTCGTCTACAATGAGCAGTTCTTC
TRBJ1-5,.,.,TRBV6-1,CASSDSVSQPQHF,TGTGCCAGCAGTGATTCCGTGAGTCAGCCCCAGCATTTT
TRBJ1-2,.,TRBD1,TRBV7-9,CASSVDRVVGGYTF,TGTGCCAGCAGCGTCGACAGGGTTGTTGGTGGCTACACCTTC
TRBJ1-1,.,.,TRBV29-1,CSVAPGNTEAFF,TGCAGCGTTGCGCCCGGTAACACTGAAGCTTTCTTT
TRBJ2-1,once,TRBD2,TRBV18,CASSRSGSSYNEQFF,TGTGCCAGCTCACGGAGCGGGAGCTCCTACAATGAGCAGTTCTTC
TRBJ1-2,once,TRBD1,TRBV10-3,CATNLQGAYYGYTF,TGTGCCACCAATCTCCAGGGGGCGTACTATGGCTACACCTTC
TRBJ1-5,.,TRBD1,TRBV5-1,CASSLGTGVNQPQHF,TGCGCCAGCAGCTTGGGGACAGGGGTAAATCAGCCCCAGCATTTT
TRBJ1-1,.,.,TRBV6-1,CASRTFTNTEAFF,TGTGCCAGCAGGACCTTTACGAACACTGAAGCTTTCTTT
TRBJ1-3,.,.,TRBV27,CASSRGLTYGNTIYF,TGTGCCAGCAGTCGGGGCCTAACCTATGGAAACACCATATATTTT
TRBJ2-7,.,.,TRBV4-2,CASSQEEPWAGGQQYF,TGTGCCAGCAGCCAAGAAGAACCCTGGGCCGGGGGGCAGCAGTACTTC
TRBJ1-2,few,.,TRBV29-1,CSLGGISGYTF,TGCAGCCTCGGTGGGATTAGTGGCTACACCTTC
TRBJ2-2,.,.,TRBV29-1,CSVEFPNTGELFF,TGCAGCGTTGAATTCCCGAACACCGGGGAGCTGTTTTTT
TRBJ2-1,few,.,TRBV29-1,CSVGPRGQGLYEQFF,TGCAGCGTTGGGCCCCGGGGGCAGGGACTCTATGAGCAGTTCTTC
TRBJ2-3,.,.,TRBV18,CASSPGDTQYF,TGTGCCAGCTCACCAGGAGATACGCAGTATTTT
TRBJ2-7,.,TRBD2,TRBV11-2,CASSSQLAGSEQYF,TGTGCCAGCAGCTCCCAACTAGCGGGAAGCGAGCAGTACTTC
TRBJ1-1,few,.,TRBV19,CASSISRNTEAFF,TGTGCCAGTAGTATATCAAGGAACACTGAAGCTTTCTTT
TRBJ2-1,.,.,TRBV9,CASSFIDRGVDEQFF,TGTGCCAGCAGCTTTATAGACCGGGGCGTTGATGAGCAGTTCTTC
TRBJ2-7,.,TRBD2,TRBV5-1,CASRGTTYEQYF,TGCGCCAGCAGGGGGACTACCTACGAGCAGTACTTC
TRBJ1-2,.,.,TRBV6-1,CASNVQVDDGYTF,TGTGCCAGCAATGTACAGGTGGATGACGGCTACACCTTC
TRBJ1-1,.,.,TRBV2,CASKRDTEAFF,TGTGCCAGCAAAAGGGACACTGAAGCTTTCTTT
TRBJ2-7,.,.,TRBV6-5,CASSSHYEQYF,TGTGCCAGCAGTTCCCACTACGAGCAGTACTTC
TRBJ1-4,.,.,TRBV4-1,CASSQARRGGNEKLFF,TGCGCCAGCAGCCAAGCCCGGCGTGGGGGTAATGAAAAACTGTTTTTT
TRBJ1-5,few,TRBD1,TRBV30,CAWSVQGGSQPQHF,TGTGCCTGGAGTGTACAGGGGGGCTCACAGCCCCAGCATTTT
TRBJ2-1,.,.,TRBV25-1,CASSVPGLHNEQFF,TGTGCCAGCAGTGTCCCGGGTCTCCACAATGAGCAGTTCTTC
TRBJ2-7,.,.,TRBV13,CASSLGVGGYEQYF,TGTGCCAGCAGCTTAGGGGTCGGCGGGTACGAGCAGTACTTC
TRBJ2-5,.,.,TRBV18,CASSPRDIQETQYF,TGTGCCAGCTCCCCCCGGGACATTCAAGAGACCCAGTACTTC
TRBJ2-2,.,.,TRBV7-6,CASSLVPNTGELFF,TGTGCCAGCAGCTTAGTGCCAAACACCGGGGAGCTGTTTTTT
TRBJ1-1,.,.,TRBV5-3,CARSDDRPPNTEAFF,TGTGCCAGAAGCGACGATCGACCGCCGAACACTGAAGCTTTCTTT
TRBJ2-2,.,.,TRBV5-1,CASSLAGPNTGELFF,TGCGCCAGCAGCTTGGCGGGCCCCAACACCGGGGAGCTGTTTTTT
TRBJ1-5,.,.,TRBV30,CAWSPHDNQPQHF,TGTGCCTGGTCCCCCCACGACAATCAGCCCCAGCATTTT
TRBJ2-1,.,.,TRBV7-2,CASSLVLYNEQFF,TGTGCCAGCAGCTTAGTCCTCTACAATGAGCAGTTCTTC
TRBJ1-5,.,.,TRBV2,CASREVGNPQHF,TGTGCCAGCAGAGAGGTTGGGAACCCCCAGCATTTT
TRBJ1-4,.,.,TRBV5-6,CASSLGRVATNEKLFF,TGTGCCAGCAGCTTGGGCAGAGTAGCAACTAATGAAAAACTGTTTTTT
TRBJ1-1,.,TRBD1,TRBV4-2,CASSQGPGGDRDTEAFF,TGTGCCAGCAGCCAGGGGCCCGGAGGGGACAGGGACACTGAAGCTTTCTTT
TRBJ2-1,.,.,TRBV5-1,CASSLGGTDYNEQFF,TGCGCCAGCAGCTTGGGAGGGACGGACTACAATGAGCAGTTCTTC
TRBJ1-6,.,.,TRBV6-5,CASSYSGRGNSPLHF,TGTGCCAGCAGTTACTCCGGCAGGGGCAATTCACCCCTCCACTTT
TRBJ1-2,.,.,TRBV29-1,CSVARHRDHSYGYTF,TGCAGCGTGGCACGTCACAGGGACCATTCCTATGGCTACACCTTC
TRBJ1-2,.,.,TRBV6-1,CASSESNYGYTF,TGTGCCAGCAGTGAAAGTAACTATGGCTACACCTTC
TRBJ1-2,.,TRBD1,TRBV25-1,CASSPGVPGTGLYGYTF,TGTGCCAGCAGTCCCGGGGTACCCGGGACAGGGCTTTATGGCTACACCTTC